This T cell receptor beta chain was sequenced during a study of cytomegalovirus exposure and HLA in healthy donors. Study results and caveats: Exclusion applied to some V segments, including TRBV6-2 and TRBV6-3, as they were indistinguishable. Highly shared sequence variants in one cluster were likely a sequencing artifact. For most TCR beta V segments, an earlier analysis put the productive rate at about 87% or about 30% of the time.

Details on this clone: Its antigen remains unidentified.

Primers included in the PCR were 60 Vbeta and 13 Jbeta primers. TCRdb's copy holds only in-frame clones and misses some; the assay was immunoSEQ multiplex PCR. Its listing shows approximately 27,000 clones. The CDR3 runs 16 residues. CDR1 and CDR2 from the germline V gene are KGHSH and LQKENI. The origin of this receptor is a man younger than 45 in good health and CMV-seronegative. Sequencing was carried out using PBMCs. The rearrangement links TRBV18 to TRBJ2-5; 12 bases agree with TRBD1. The end of the DNA is better explained by TRBJ2-7, so the J call may be wrong. The DNA of the CDR3 is TGTGCCAGCTCACCGCCGGGACAGGGGGCGAGCTACGAGCAGTACTTC. Translation gives CASSPPGQGASYEQYF.